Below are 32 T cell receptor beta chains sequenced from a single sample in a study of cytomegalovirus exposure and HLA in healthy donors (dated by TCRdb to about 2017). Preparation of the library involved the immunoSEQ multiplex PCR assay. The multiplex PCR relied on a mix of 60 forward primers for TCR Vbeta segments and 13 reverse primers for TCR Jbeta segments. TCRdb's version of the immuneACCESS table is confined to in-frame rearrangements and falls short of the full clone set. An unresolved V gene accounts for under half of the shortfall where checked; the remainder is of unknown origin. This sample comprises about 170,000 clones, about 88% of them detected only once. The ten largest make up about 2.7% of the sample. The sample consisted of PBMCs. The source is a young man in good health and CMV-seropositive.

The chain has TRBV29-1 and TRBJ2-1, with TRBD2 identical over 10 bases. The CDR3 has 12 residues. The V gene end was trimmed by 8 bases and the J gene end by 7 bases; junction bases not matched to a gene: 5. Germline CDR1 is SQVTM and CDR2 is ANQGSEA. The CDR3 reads CSCRTSGNEQFF. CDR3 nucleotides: TGCAGCTGTAGGACTAGCGGTAATGAGCAGTTCTTC.

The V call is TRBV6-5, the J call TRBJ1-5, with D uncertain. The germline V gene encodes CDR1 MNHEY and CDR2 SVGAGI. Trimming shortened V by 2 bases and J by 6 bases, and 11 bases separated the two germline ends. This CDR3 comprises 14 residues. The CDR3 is CASSYGGGIQPQHF. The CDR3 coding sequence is TGTGCCAGCAGTTACGGTGGAGGGATTCAGCCCCAGCATTTT.

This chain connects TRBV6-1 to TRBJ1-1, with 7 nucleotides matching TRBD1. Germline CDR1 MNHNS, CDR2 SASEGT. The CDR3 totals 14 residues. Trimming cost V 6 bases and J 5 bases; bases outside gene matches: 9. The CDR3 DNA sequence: TGTGCCAGCAGCCCACGACAGGGAAGGACTGAAGCTTTCTTT. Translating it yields CASSPRQGRTEAFF.

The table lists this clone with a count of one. CDR3 sequence (DNA): TGCGCCAGCAGGAACGGGAGCAGCGAGACCCAGTACTTC. Its protein is CASRNGSSETQYF. The gene calls are TRBV5-1 and TRBJ2-5; D may be TRBD2 (6 bases). The germline gives CDR1 SGHRS, CDR2 YFSETQ. This CDR3 has 13 amino acids. Trimming pared 5 bases from V and 5 bases from J, leaving 13 bases between.

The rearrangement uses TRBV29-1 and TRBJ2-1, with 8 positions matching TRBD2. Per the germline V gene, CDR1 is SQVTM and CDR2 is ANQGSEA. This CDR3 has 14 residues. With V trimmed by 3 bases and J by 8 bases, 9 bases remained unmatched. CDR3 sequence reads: CSVEGGRSVDEQFF. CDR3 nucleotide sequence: TGCAGCGTTGAGGGCGGGAGGTCGGTCGATGAGCAGTTCTTC.

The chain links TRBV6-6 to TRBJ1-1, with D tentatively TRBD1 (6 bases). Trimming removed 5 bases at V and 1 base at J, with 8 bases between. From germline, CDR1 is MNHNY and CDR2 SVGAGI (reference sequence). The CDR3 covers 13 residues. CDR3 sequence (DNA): TGTGCCAGCAGTCAGGGGAAGAACACTGAAGCTTTCTTT. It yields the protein CASSQGKNTEAFF.

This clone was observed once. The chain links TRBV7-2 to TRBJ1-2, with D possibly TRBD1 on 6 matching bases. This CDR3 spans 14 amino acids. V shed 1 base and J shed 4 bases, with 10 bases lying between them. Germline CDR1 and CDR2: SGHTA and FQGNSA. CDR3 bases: TGTGCCAGCAGCTTAGGGGGGCAGCTCTATGGCTACACCTTC. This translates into CASSLGGQLYGYTF.

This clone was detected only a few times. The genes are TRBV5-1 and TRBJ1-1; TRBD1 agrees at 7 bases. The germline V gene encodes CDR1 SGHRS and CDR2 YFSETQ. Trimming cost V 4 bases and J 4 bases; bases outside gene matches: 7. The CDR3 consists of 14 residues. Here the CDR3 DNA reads TGCGCCAGCAGCCAAGAAACAGGGGCCACTGAAGCTTTCTTT. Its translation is CASSQETGATEAFF.

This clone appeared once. The CDR3 protein is CASSPVGGPYNEQFF. CDR3 sequence (DNA): TGTGCCAGCAGCCCCGTGGGGGGACCCTACAATGAGCAGTTCTTC. This sequence joins TRBV7-6 and TRBJ2-1, with a weak D call TRBD2 (6 bases). This CDR3 has 15 amino acids. Trimming stripped 5 bases from V and 2 bases from J, with 13 bases between. In germline, CDR1 is SGHVS, CDR2 FNYEAQ.

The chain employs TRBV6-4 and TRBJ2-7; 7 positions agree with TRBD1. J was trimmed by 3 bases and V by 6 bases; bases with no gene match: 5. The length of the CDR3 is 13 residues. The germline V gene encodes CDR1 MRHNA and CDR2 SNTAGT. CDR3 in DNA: TGTGCCAGCAGCCGGGACAGAAACTACGAGCAGTACTTC. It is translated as CASSRDRNYEQYF.

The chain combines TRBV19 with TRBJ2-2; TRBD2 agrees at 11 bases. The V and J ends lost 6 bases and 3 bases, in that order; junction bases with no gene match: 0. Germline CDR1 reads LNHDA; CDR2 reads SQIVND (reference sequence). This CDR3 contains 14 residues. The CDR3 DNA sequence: TGTGCCAGTAGGGGACTAGCGGACACCGGGGAGCTGTTTTTT. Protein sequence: CASRGLADTGELFF.

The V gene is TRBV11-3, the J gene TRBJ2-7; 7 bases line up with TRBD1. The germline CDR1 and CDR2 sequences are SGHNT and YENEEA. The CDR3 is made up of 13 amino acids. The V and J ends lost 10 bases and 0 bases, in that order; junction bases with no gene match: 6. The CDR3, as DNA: TGTGCCACCTCACGGACAGGCTCCTACGAGCAGTACTTC. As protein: CATSRTGSYEQYF.

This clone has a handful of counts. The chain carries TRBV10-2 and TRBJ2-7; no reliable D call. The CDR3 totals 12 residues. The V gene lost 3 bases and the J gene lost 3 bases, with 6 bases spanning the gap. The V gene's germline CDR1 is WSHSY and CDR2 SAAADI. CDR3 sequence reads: CASSDAFYEQYF. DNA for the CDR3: TGCGCCAGCAGTGATGCGTTCTACGAGCAGTACTTC.

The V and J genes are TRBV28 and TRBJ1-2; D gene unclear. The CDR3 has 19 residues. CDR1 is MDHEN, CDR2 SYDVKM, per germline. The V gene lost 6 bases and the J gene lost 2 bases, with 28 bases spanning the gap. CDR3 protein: CASSPPRDQAPTPNYGYTF. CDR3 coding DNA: TGTGCCAGCAGCCCCCCACGGGATCAGGCCCCAACCCCGAACTATGGCTACACCTTC.

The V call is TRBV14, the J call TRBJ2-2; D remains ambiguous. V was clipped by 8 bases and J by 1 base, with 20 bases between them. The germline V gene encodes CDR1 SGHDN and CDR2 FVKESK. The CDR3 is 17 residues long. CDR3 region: CASGLNIGDWNTGELFF. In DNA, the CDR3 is TGTGCCAGCGGCTTAAATATAGGAGACTGGAACACCGGGGAGCTGTTTTTT.

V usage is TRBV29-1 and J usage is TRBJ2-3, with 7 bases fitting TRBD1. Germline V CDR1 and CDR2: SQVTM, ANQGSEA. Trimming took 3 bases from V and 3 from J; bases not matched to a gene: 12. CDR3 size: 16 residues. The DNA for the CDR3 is TGCAGCGTTGACGGCCTTACAGGGGCGCGGACAGATACGCAGTATTTT. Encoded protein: CSVDGLTGARTDTQYF.

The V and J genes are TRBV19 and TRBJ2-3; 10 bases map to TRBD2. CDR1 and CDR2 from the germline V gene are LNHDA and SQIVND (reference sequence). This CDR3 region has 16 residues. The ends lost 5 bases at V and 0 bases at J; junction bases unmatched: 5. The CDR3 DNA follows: TGTGCCAGTAGTTTCCAACTAGCGGGAAGCACAGATACGCAGTATTTT. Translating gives CASSFQLAGSTDTQYF.

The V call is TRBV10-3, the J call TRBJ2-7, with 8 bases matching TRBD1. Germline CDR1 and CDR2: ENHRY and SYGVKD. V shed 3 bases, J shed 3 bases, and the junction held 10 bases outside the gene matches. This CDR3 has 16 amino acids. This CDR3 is CAISEGGGQGGYEQYF. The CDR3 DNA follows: TGTGCCATCAGTGAAGGAGGAGGACAGGGCGGCTACGAGCAGTACTTC.

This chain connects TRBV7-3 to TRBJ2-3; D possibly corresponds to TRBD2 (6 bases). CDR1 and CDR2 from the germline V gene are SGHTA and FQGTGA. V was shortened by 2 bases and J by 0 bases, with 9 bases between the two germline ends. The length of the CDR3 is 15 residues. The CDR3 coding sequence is TGTGCCAGCAGCTTACGGGGGAGAAGCACAGATACGCAGTATTTT. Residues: CASSLRGRSTDTQYF.

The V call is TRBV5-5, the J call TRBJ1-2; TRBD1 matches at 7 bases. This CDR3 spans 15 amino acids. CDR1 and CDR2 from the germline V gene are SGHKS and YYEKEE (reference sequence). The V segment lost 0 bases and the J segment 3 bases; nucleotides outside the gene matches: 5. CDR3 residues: CASSLDRGRDYGYTF. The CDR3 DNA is TGTGCCAGCAGCTTGGACAGGGGACGGGACTATGGCTACACCTTC.

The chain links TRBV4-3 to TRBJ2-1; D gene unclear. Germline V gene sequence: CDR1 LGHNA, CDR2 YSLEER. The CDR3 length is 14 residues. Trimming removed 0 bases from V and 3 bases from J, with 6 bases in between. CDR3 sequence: CASSQEPGYNEQFF. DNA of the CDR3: TGCGCCAGCAGCCAAGAACCCGGCTACAATGAGCAGTTCTTC.

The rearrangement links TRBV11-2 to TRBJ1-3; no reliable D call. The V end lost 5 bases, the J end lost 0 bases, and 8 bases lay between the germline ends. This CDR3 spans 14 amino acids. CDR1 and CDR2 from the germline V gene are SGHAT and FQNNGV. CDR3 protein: CASSLPGSGNTIYF. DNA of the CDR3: TGTGCCAGCAGCCTCCCAGGCTCTGGAAACACCATATATTTT.

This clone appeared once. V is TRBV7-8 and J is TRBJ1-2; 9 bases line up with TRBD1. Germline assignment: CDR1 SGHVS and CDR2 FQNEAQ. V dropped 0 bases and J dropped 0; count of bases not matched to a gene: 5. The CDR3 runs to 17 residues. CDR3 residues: CASSLAGGTGPNYGYTF. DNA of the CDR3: TGTGCCAGCAGCTTAGCGGGAGGGACAGGGCCTAACTATGGCTACACCTTC.

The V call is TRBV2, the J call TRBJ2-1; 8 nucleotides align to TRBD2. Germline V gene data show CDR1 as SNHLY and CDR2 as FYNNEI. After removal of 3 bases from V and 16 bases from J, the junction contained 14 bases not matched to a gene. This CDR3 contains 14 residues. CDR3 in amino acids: CASSELEYGTSRFF. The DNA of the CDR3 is TGTGCCAGCAGTGAGTTGGAATACGGGACTAGTAGATTCTTC.

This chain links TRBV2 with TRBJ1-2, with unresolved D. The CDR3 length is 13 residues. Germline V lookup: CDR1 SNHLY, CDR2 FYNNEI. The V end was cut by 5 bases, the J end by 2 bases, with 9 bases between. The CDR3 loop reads CASSRTGNYGYTF. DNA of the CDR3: TGTGCCAGCAGTCGGACGGGAAACTATGGCTACACCTTC. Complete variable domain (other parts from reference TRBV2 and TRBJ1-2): EPEVTQTPSHQVTQMGQEVILRCVPISNHLYFYWYRQILGQKVEFLVSFYNNEISEKSEIFDDQFSVERPDGSNFTLKIRSTKLEDSAMYFCASSRTGNYGYTFGSGTRLTVV.

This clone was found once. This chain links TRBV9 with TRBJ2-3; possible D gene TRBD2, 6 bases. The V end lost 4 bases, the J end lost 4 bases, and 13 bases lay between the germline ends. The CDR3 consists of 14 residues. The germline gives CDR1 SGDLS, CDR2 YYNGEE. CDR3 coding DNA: TGTGCCAGCAGCCTACGACTAGTCGCAGATACGCAGTATTTT. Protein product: CASSLRLVADTQYF.

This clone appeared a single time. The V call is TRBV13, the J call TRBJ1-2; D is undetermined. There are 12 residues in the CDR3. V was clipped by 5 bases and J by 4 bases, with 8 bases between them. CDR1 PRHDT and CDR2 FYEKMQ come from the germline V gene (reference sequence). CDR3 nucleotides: TGTGCCAGCAGCCCCCTAGGCTATGGCTACACCTTC. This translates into CASSPLGYGYTF.

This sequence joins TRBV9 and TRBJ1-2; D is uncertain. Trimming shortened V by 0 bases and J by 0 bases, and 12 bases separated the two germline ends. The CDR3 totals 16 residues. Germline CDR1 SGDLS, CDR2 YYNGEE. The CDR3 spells CASSVGFQLSNYGYTF. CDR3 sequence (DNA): TGTGCCAGCAGCGTAGGTTTCCAACTGTCTAACTATGGCTACACCTTC.

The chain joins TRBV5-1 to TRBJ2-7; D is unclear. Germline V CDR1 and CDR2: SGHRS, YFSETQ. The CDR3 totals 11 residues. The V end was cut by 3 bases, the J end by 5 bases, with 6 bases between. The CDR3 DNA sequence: TGCGCCAGCAGCTCCTTTGACGAGCAGTACTTC. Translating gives CASSSFDEQYF.

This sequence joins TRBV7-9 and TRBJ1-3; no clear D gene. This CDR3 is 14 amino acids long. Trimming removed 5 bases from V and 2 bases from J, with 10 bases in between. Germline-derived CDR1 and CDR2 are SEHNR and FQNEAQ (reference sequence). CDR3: CASSLTLAGNTIYF. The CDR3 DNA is TGTGCCAGCAGCCTGACACTAGCTGGAAACACCATATATTTT.

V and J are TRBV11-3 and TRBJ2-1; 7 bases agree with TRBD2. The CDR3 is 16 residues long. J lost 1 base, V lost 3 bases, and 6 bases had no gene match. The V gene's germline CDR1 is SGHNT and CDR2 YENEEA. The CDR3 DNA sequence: TGTGCCAGCAGCTTTCGGCGCGGGAGTTCCTACAATGAGCAGTTCTTC. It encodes CASSFRRGSSYNEQFF.

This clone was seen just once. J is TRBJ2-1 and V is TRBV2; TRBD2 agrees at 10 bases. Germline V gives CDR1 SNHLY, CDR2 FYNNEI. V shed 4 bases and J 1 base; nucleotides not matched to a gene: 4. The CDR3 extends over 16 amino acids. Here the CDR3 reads CASSAGLAASYNEQFF. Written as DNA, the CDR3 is TGTGCCAGCAGTGCAGGACTAGCGGCTTCCTACAATGAGCAGTTCTTC.